A selection of T cell receptor beta chains follows, all from one sample in a study of CD8+CD57+ T cells in acquired aplastic anemia. Each CDR3 protein is one row after TCRdb ran MiXCR on the reads. The sample gives just over 200,000 distinct CDR3 sequences, around three fifths of which show up once; about 60% is in the top ten. Input material: sorted CD4+, CD8+, or CD8+CD57+ T cells (not recorded which) from PBMCs. The receptors here all came from a human donor with aplastic anemia. The CDR3 runs from the conserved cysteine through the conserved F or W. A D gene is named only where the DNA matches it firmly. Clone size appears in some rows only: once, few, many, or a class for an expanded clone.

V gene	D gene	clone size	J gene	CDR3 DNA	CDR3 protein
TRBV7-9	NA	NA	TRBJ2-7	TGTGCCAGCCTAAAGCTCGGGGACGAGCAGTACTTC	CASLKLGDEQYF
TRBV19	NA	NA	TRBJ1-1	TGTGCCAGTAGTATAGAGAATAGTCGGGACACTGAAGCTTTCTTT	CASSIENSRDTEAFF
TRBV10-3	TRBD1	NA	TRBJ1-1	TGTGCCATCAGGGGGGACAGAGTTTCTGAAGCTTTCTTT	CAIRGDRVSEAFF
TRBV5-1	TRBD1	NA	TRBJ2-1	TGCGCCAGCAGGGACAGGTGGGATGAGCAGTTCTTC	CASRDRWDEQFF
TRBV10-1	NA	NA	TRBJ2-7	TGCGCCAGTGATCCGCTGACAGCTTCCTACGAGCAGTACTTC	CASDPLTASYEQYF
TRBV5-8	NA	NA	TRBJ2-3	TGTGCCAGCACCGATGGACAGACACACACAGATACGCAGTATTTT	CASTDGQTHTDTQYF
TRBV11-3	NA	NA	TRBJ2-3	TGTGCCAGCAGCCAGTTCTCCGATAAGCAGTATTTT	CASSQFSDKQYF
TRBV14	NA	NA	TRBJ1-2	TGTGCCAGCAGTGAACTCGGGGACGGATACTATGGCTACACCTTC	CASSELGDGYYGYTF
TRBV24-1	TRBD2	NA	TRBJ2-5	TGTGCCACCAGTGGATCTAGCGGGGGCCAAGAGACCCAGTACTTC	CATSGSSGGQETQYF
TRBV11-2	TRBD1	many	TRBJ2-1	TGTGCCAGCAGCTTAGATCCCGGGGACAGGGGGTACAATGAGCAGTTCTTC	CASSLDPGDRGYNEQFF
TRBV7-9	NA	NA	TRBJ1-2	TGTGCCAGCAGCCCGACACCAAACTATGGCTACACCTTC	CASSPTPNYGYTF
TRBV27	NA	many	TRBJ2-7	TGTGCCAGCAGCAAACAGGGTCGCGAGCAGTACTTC	CASSKQGREQYF
TRBV2	NA	NA	TRBJ1-2	TGTGCCAGCAGCCTACTGTCAGTGGGGGGCTACACCTTC	CASSLLSVGGYTF
TRBV7-7	NA	few	TRBJ2-7	TGTGCCAGCAGCTTAGGGGACACCTACGAGCAGTACTTC	CASSLGDTYEQYF
TRBV6-1	NA	many	TRBJ2-2	TGTGCCAGCAGTGAATGGAGGGCCACCGGGGAGCTGTTTTTT	CASSEWRATGELFF
TRBV15	TRBD1	NA	TRBJ1-2	TGTGCCACCAGCAGAGTCCAGGCCAGGGGGCAAGATGGCTACACCTTC	CATSRVQARGQDGYTF
TRBV12-3/TRBV12-4	TRBD2	NA	TRBJ2-5	TGTGCCAGCGGCGGCTCTGGGACTATTCTTGCAGAGACCCAGTACTTC	CASGGSGTILAETQYF
TRBV7-9	NA	NA	TRBJ2-5	TGTGCCAGCAGCTTGAAAGACGGGCAAGAGACCCAGTACTTC	CASSLKDGQETQYF
TRBV5-1	NA	NA	TRBJ2-7	TGCGCCAGCAGCCCTGGGGCCTTAGGGTCCTACGAGCAGTACTTC	CASSPGALGSYEQYF
TRBV9	TRBD1	NA	TRBJ1-1	TGTGCCAGCAGCCGAGACAGGGTGAACACTGAAGCTTTCTTT	CASSRDRVNTEAFF
TRBV10-1	NA	NA	TRBJ1-5	TGCGCCAGTAGCGCAGAGACAGACCACAATCAGCCCCAGCATTTT	CASSAETDHNQPQHF
TRBV15	TRBD2	few	TRBJ2-7	TGTGCCACCAGCAGAGGGGGTGAAGGGAGGGACCTCTACGAGCAGTACTTC	CATSRGGEGRDLYEQYF
TRBV2	NA	NA	TRBJ1-4	TGTGCCAGCAGTGCCCGGACAGCAGCTTCTAATGAAAAACTGTTTTTT	CASSARTAASNEKLFF
TRBV24-1	NA	NA	TRBJ2-1	TGTGCCACCAGTGATTTCGGGGCAGAGCAGTTCTTC	CATSDFGAEQFF
TRBV29-1	TRBD2	NA	TRBJ2-3	TGCAGCGTTGAAGTTGACGGGACTAGCGGCGTGAGGGGGCCCACAGATACGCAGTATTTT	CSVEVDGTSGVRGPTDTQYF
TRBV19	TRBD2	NA	TRBJ2-1	TGTGCCAGTAGTATAGGACTAGCGGGGAACAATGAGCAGTTCTTC	CASSIGLAGNNEQFF
TRBV29-1	TRBD1	NA	TRBJ1-2	TGCAGCGTCGAGGGACAGGCGAGCTATGGCTACACCTTC	CSVEGQASYGYTF
TRBV12-3/TRBV12-4	NA	NA	TRBJ2-5	TGTGCCAGCAGTTTAAGTAGGGCTGGGGAGACCCAGTACTTC	CASSLSRAGETQYF
TRBV9	TRBD1	NA	TRBJ2-5	TGTGCCAGCAGCTCAGGGACAGGGGGTAAGGAGACCCAGTACTTC	CASSSGTGGKETQYF
TRBV10-2	TRBD2	NA	TRBJ2-7	TGCGCCAGCAGTGAGGTAGCGGGGGGCCGCGAGCAGTACTTC	CASSEVAGGREQYF
TRBV19	NA	NA	TRBJ2-1	TGTGCCAGTAGTGACCGGGACTTAGGGCCCTACAATGAGCAGTTCTTC	CASSDRDLGPYNEQFF
TRBV20-1	NA	NA	TRBJ1-1	TGCAGTGCTAGGTCGGATACGAACACTGAAGCTTTCTTT	CSARSDTNTEAFF
TRBV19	NA	NA	TRBJ2-5	TGTGCCAGTAGTATTACGGGGCAAGAGACCCAGTACTTC	CASSITGQETQYF
TRBV29-1	TRBD1	NA	TRBJ2-5	TGCAGCGTCCCTACAGGGGACGGGGAGACCCAGTACTTC	CSVPTGDGETQYF
TRBV2	NA	many	TRBJ2-7	TGTGCCAGCAGTGAAGTAGACGGTAGATACGAGCAGTACTTC	CASSEVDGRYEQYF
TRBV20-1	NA	few	TRBJ2-7	TGCAGTGCTAGAGTTCGCAGGGGTGGGCAGTACTTC	CSARVRRGGQYF
TRBV6-1	TRBD2	NA	TRBJ2-5	TGTGCCAGCAGTGAACTAGCGGGGGGGTTCGGGACCCAGTACTTC	CASSELAGGFGTQYF
TRBV7-2	NA	NA	TRBJ2-5	TGTGCCAGTAGCTTAGCTAAGGGGGGGAGGGAGACCCAGTACTTC	CASSLAKGGRETQYF
TRBV5-1	TRBD1	NA	TRBJ2-7	TGCGCCAGCAGCACCCAGACAGGGATCGAGCAGTACTTC	CASSTQTGIEQYF
TRBV6-1	TRBD1	many	TRBJ1-1	TGTGCCAGCAGTGAAACGCGGGACAGGGCTCTGAACACTGAAGCTTTCTTT	CASSETRDRALNTEAFF
TRBV20-1	TRBD2	NA	TRBJ2-2	TGCAGTGCTTTTAGCGGGGGAAACACCGGGGAGCTGTTTTTT	CSAFSGGNTGELFF